This T cell receptor beta chain was recovered during a study of blood T cell repertoires in COVID-19. Study overall: The study drew acute and convalescent COVID-19 samples from the United States, Italy and Spain.

The assay was immunoSEQ multiplex PCR, and TCRdb's table has in-frame clones only and misses some. The sample gives tens of thousands of clones, more than 65% of which show up once; about a fifth is in the top ten. CDR3 length: 15 amino acids. After removal of 3 bases from V and 2 bases from J, the junction contained 3 bases not matched to a gene. Germline-derived CDR1 and CDR2 are KGHSH and LQKENI. This clone was seen only a few times. Different DNA sequences within this sample yield the same CDR3. This clonotype was sampled from a woman aged 45-60 years with acute or convalescent COVID-19. Sequencing input: peripheral blood. The chain combines TRBV18 with TRBJ1-5; 8 bases fit TRBD1. CDR3 protein: CASSPDRGGNQPQHF. CDR3 DNA sequence: TGTGCCAGCTCACCCGACAGGGGTGGCAATCAGCCCCAGCATTTT. The entire variable domain, with the rest obtained from reference TRBV18 and TRBJ1-5, is as follows: NAGVMQNPRHLVRRRGQEARLRCSPMKGHSHVYWYRQLPEEGLKFMVYLQKENIIDESGMPKERFSAEFPKEGPSILRIQQVVRGDSAAYFCASSPDRGGNQPQHFGDGTRLSIL.